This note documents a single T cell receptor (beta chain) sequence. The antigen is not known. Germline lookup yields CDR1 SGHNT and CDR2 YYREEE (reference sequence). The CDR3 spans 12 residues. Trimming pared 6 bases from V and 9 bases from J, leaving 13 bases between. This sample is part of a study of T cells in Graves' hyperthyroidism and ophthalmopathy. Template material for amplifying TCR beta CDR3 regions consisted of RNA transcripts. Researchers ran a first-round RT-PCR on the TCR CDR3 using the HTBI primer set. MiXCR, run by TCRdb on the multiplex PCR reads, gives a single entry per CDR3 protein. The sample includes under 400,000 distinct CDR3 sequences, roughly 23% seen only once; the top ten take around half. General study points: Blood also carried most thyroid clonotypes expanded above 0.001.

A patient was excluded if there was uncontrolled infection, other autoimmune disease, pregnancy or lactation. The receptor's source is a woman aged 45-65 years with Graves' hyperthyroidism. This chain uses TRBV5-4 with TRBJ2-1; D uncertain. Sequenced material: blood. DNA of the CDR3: TGTGCCAGCAATTCTCCCAGAGGTGAGCAGTTCTTC. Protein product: CASNSPRGEQFF. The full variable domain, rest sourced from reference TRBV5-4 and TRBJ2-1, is ETGVTQSPTHLIKTRGQQVTLRCSSQSGHNTVSWYQQALGQGPQFIFQYYREEENGRGNFPPRFSGLQFPNYSSELNVNALELDDSALYLCASNSPRGEQFFGPGTRLTVL.